These T cell receptor beta chains were read from a single sample in a study of Graves' ophthalmopathy and Graves' hyperthyroidism. TCRdb used MiXCR to reprocess the multiplex PCR reads, holding one entry per CDR3 protein. The table includes under 350,000 distinct CDR3 sequences, 15% to 20% detected once. The sample taken for sequencing was peripheral blood. These receptors were taken from an adult man with Graves' ophthalmopathy. Both conserved end residues are part of each CDR3. D genes are given only for firm matches. Not every row has a clone size; where given, it reads once, few, many or a size class.

TRBJ2-7 | many | . | TRBV12-5 | TGTGCTAGTGGTTTGCTCCCATACTACGAGCAGTACTTC | CASGLLPYYEQYF
TRBJ1-5 | many | . | TRBV6-1 | TGTGCCAGCAGTGCCTCAGGGAGTAGCAATCAGCCCCAGCATTTT | CASSASGSSNQPQHF
TRBJ2-7 | many | TRBD2 | TRBV20-1 | TGCAGTGCGCCGACACAATTAGGACTAGCGGGAGATTCGGGCGAGCAGTACTTC | CSAPTQLGLAGDSGEQYF
TRBJ1-5 | many | . | TRBV2 | TGTGCCAGCAGTGAAGACACAGGAGGCAATCAGCCCCAGCATTTT | CASSEDTGGNQPQHF
TRBJ2-5 | many | TRBD1 | TRBV11-1 | TGTGCCAGCAGCTTTATCTCAGGGGGAGAGACCCAGTACTTC | CASSFISGGETQYF
TRBJ1-6 | many | . | TRBV14 | TGTGCCAGCAGCCAAGATTCTGGAAATTCACCCCTCCACTTT | CASSQDSGNSPLHF
TRBJ1-1 | many | . | TRBV7-8 | TGTGCCAGCAGCCCTCTTCGCGGTGAAGCTTTCTTT | CASSPLRGEAFF
TRBJ2-7 | many | TRBD2 | TRBV3-1 | TGTGCCAGCAGCCAAAGGACTAGCGGGGTCCACTACGAGCAGTACTTC | CASSQRTSGVHYEQYF
TRBJ1-3 | . | TRBD1 | TRBV27 | TGTGCCAGCTCCCAGGGGGTCCCCTCTGGAAACACCATATATTTT | CASSQGVPSGNTIYF
TRBJ2-5 | many | TRBD2 | TRBV12-3/TRBV12-4 | TGTGCCAGCAGCCAGCGGGGCTCCGAGACCCAGTACTTC | CASSQRGSETQYF
TRBJ2-4 | once | TRBD2 | TRBV28 | TGTGCCAGCAGTTTAGTGGGACTAGCGGTAAACATTCAGTACTTC | CASSLVGLAVNIQYF
TRBJ1-2 | many | . | TRBV6-5 | TGTGCCAGCGGGACATACGCTAACTATGGCTACACCTTC | CASGTYANYGYTF
TRBJ2-5 | . | . | TRBV7-2 | TGTGCCAGCAGCCCCAGGATAGGGGGTGAGACCCAGTACTTC | CASSPRIGGETQYF
TRBJ1-1 | few | . | TRBV11-2 | TGTGCCAGCAGCTTATCAGGGATTGGGGCTTTCTTT | CASSLSGIGAFF
TRBJ1-6 | many | . | TRBV30 | TGTGCCTGGAGTGTACTGGGTCGGAATAATTCACCCCTCCACTTT | CAWSVLGRNNSPLHF
TRBJ2-7 | many | TRBD1 | TRBV13 | TGTGCCAGCAGCTTTGGACAGGCGGACGAGCAGTACTTC | CASSFGQADEQYF
TRBJ2-7 | many | . | TRBV6-5 | TGTGCCAGCAGCCCAGAGTGGTTCGAGCAGTACTTC | CASSPEWFEQYF
TRBJ2-7 | many | TRBD1 | TRBV20-1 | TGCAGTGGTGCGGACAGGGGTTACGAGCAGTACTTC | CSGADRGYEQYF
TRBJ1-3 | many | TRBD1 | TRBV7-2 | TGTGCCAGCAGCTTAACTTCGGGGGACAGCCACTCTGGAAACACCATATATTTT | CASSLTSGDSHSGNTIYF
TRBJ1-5 | . | TRBD1 | TRBV10-3 | TGTGCCATCAGCGGGACAGAAAGCAATCAGCCCCAGCATTTT | CAISGTESNQPQHF